These T cell receptor beta chains were read from a single sample in a study of blood T cell repertoires in COVID-19. Profiling relied on immunoSEQ multiplex PCR, and the TCRdb table lists in-frame clones only, not all of them. Altogether around 140,000 clones are present, roughly 87% being singletons, with the ten largest covering around 0.91%. Sequencing was carried out using peripheral blood. These receptors were collected from a woman between 50 and 59 years old with acute or convalescent COVID-19. The CDR3 runs from the conserved cysteine through the conserved F or W. The D gene is left open where the match is weak. Rows may omit the clone size; those that give it use once, few, many or a size class.

CDR3 length: 16; J gene: TRBJ2-1; V gene: TRBV7-3; D gene: .; clone size: .; CDR3 DNA: TGTGCCAGCAGCCCCCAGGGTGGGGTATCCTACAATGAGCAGTTCTTC; CDR3 protein: CASSPQGGVSYNEQFF
CDR3 length: 15; J gene: TRBJ1-4; V gene: TRBV27; D gene: .; clone size: .; CDR3 DNA: TGTGCCAGCAGTCTCCGACAGGCAACTAATGAAAAACTGTTTTTT; CDR3 protein: CASSLRQATNEKLFF
CDR3 length: 13; J gene: TRBJ1-1; V gene: TRBV10-1; D gene: TRBD1; clone size: once; CDR3 DNA: TGCGCCAGCAGTGGACAGGGGAACACTGAAGCTTTCTTT; CDR3 protein: CASSGQGNTEAFF
CDR3 length: 14; J gene: TRBJ2-7; V gene: TRBV4-2; D gene: .; clone size: .; CDR3 DNA: TGTGCCAGCAGCCAGGAAAGCGGGTCCTACGAGCAGTACTTC; CDR3 protein: CASSQESGSYEQYF
CDR3 length: 16; J gene: TRBJ2-3; V gene: TRBV5-1; D gene: .; clone size: .; CDR3 DNA: TGCGCCACCTCAGCTTGGAGGGCGGAAAGCACAGATACGCAGTATTTT; CDR3 protein: CATSAWRAESTDTQYF
CDR3 length: 16; J gene: TRBJ1-2; V gene: TRBV10-2; D gene: .; clone size: .; CDR3 DNA: TGCGCCAGCAGTGAGCCCCGCCGGGGGTCTATCAATGGCTACACCTTC; CDR3 protein: CASSEPRRGSINGYTF
CDR3 length: 14; J gene: TRBJ2-1; V gene: TRBV6-5; D gene: TRBD2; clone size: .; CDR3 DNA: TGTGCCAGCCATGAACTAGCGGCCGTCAATGAGCAGTTCTTC; CDR3 protein: CASHELAAVNEQFF
CDR3 length: 15; J gene: TRBJ2-1; V gene: TRBV7-3; D gene: TRBD1; clone size: .; CDR3 DNA: TGTGCCAGCAGCACCTCCACAGGGGCCTACAATGAGCAGTTCTTC; CDR3 protein: CASSTSTGAYNEQFF
CDR3 length: 13; J gene: TRBJ2-7; V gene: TRBV21-1; D gene: .; clone size: few; CDR3 DNA: TGTGCCAGCAGCTTCCGGACAGCCTACGAGCAGTACTTC; CDR3 protein: CASSFRTAYEQYF
CDR3 length: 13; J gene: TRBJ1-6; V gene: TRBV19; D gene: TRBD1; clone size: .; CDR3 DNA: TGTGCCAGCCGGGACAGAGTGAATTCACCCCTCCACTTT; CDR3 protein: CASRDRVNSPLHF
CDR3 length: 18; J gene: TRBJ2-7; V gene: TRBV19; D gene: TRBD2; clone size: .; CDR3 DNA: TGTGCCAGTAGTACTAGAGGCCGCGGTAGCGGGGTTTTCTACGAGCAGTACTTC; CDR3 protein: CASSTRGRGSGVFYEQYF
CDR3 length: 15; J gene: TRBJ1-5; V gene: TRBV2; D gene: .; clone size: few; CDR3 DNA: TGTGCCAGCAGTCGAGCAGGGTCCGGCGGTCAGCCCCAGCATTTT; CDR3 protein: CASSRAGSGGQPQHF
CDR3 length: 14; J gene: TRBJ1-2; V gene: TRBV19; D gene: .; clone size: .; CDR3 DNA: TGTGCCAGTTCCAACTGGGGGGGGCTCGCTGGCTACACCTTC; CDR3 protein: CASSNWGGLAGYTF
CDR3 length: 13; J gene: TRBJ1-1; V gene: TRBV7-3; D gene: .; clone size: once; CDR3 DNA: TGTGCCAGCAGCTCTACAAGGGGGGGTGAAGCTTTCTTT; CDR3 protein: CASSSTRGGEAFF
CDR3 length: 14; J gene: TRBJ2-7; V gene: TRBV6-6; D gene: .; clone size: .; CDR3 DNA: TGTGCCAGCAGTTACTCGTCACAGGGCTACGAGCAGTACTTC; CDR3 protein: CASSYSSQGYEQYF
CDR3 length: 16; J gene: TRBJ2-7; V gene: TRBV24-1; D gene: TRBD1; clone size: .; CDR3 DNA: TGTGCCACCAGTGATTGGGGGACAGGGAGTATCTACGAGCAGTACTTC; CDR3 protein: CATSDWGTGSIYEQYF
CDR3 length: 15; J gene: TRBJ1-2; V gene: TRBV24-1; D gene: .; clone size: .; CDR3 DNA: TGTGCCACCAGTGCTCCGGACAGTCGCGACTATGGCTACACCTTC; CDR3 protein: CATSAPDSRDYGYTF
CDR3 length: 15; J gene: TRBJ2-1; V gene: TRBV27; D gene: TRBD2; clone size: .; CDR3 DNA: TGTGCCAGCAGTCCGGGACTAGCGGGGGGAGTGGGGCAGTTCTTC; CDR3 protein: CASSPGLAGGVGQFF
CDR3 length: 15; J gene: TRBJ1-1; V gene: TRBV10-3; D gene: .; clone size: .; CDR3 DNA: TGTGCCATCAGTCGACGACAGACGATGGACACTGAAGCTTTCTTT; CDR3 protein: CAISRRQTMDTEAFF
CDR3 length: 15; J gene: TRBJ1-5; V gene: TRBV19; D gene: TRBD1; clone size: .; CDR3 DNA: TGTGCCAGTAGTATTACCCGGACAGGGAGGCAGCCCCAGCATTTT; CDR3 protein: CASSITRTGRQPQHF
CDR3 length: 14; J gene: TRBJ1-1; V gene: TRBV6-5; D gene: .; clone size: .; CDR3 DNA: TGTGCCAGCAGTTATCGGGGGGCTCTCACTGAAGCTTTCTTT; CDR3 protein: CASSYRGALTEAFF
CDR3 length: 14; J gene: TRBJ1-1; V gene: TRBV30; D gene: .; clone size: .; CDR3 DNA: TGTGCCTGGAGACGGACAGCCCTTGGGGAGGAAGCTTTCTTT; CDR3 protein: CAWRRTALGEEAFF
CDR3 length: 13; J gene: TRBJ1-5; V gene: TRBV6-5; D gene: .; clone size: .; CDR3 DNA: TGTGCCAGCAGTACATTTAGCAATCAGCCCCAGCATTTT; CDR3 protein: CASSTFSNQPQHF
CDR3 length: 16; J gene: TRBJ2-1; V gene: TRBV5-1; D gene: TRBD1; clone size: .; CDR3 DNA: TGCGCCAGCAGCTACCCCGGGACAGGGGGCTTAAATGAGCAGTTCTTC; CDR3 protein: CASSYPGTGGLNEQFF
CDR3 length: 17; J gene: TRBJ1-2; V gene: TRBV7-9; D gene: .; clone size: .; CDR3 DNA: TGTGCCAGCAGCTTAGCGGCGGCAGGGTCTGCTAACTATGGCTACACCTTC; CDR3 protein: CASSLAAAGSANYGYTF
CDR3 length: 17; J gene: TRBJ1-5; V gene: TRBV4-2; D gene: .; clone size: .; CDR3 DNA: TGTGCCAGCAGCCAAGCCGTCGCAAAACAACGAATGCAGCCCCAGCATTTT; CDR3 protein: CASSQAVAKQRMQPQHF
CDR3 length: 15; J gene: TRBJ1-1; V gene: TRBV7-9; D gene: .; clone size: .; CDR3 DNA: TGTGCCAGCAGCTTAGATGACAGGATGAACACTGAAGCTTTCTTT; CDR3 protein: CASSLDDRMNTEAFF
CDR3 length: 17; J gene: TRBJ1-2; V gene: TRBV9; D gene: .; clone size: .; CDR3 DNA: TGTGCCAGCAGCGTCCATACATTACTGGCCACGGCGGGGGGCTACACCTTC; CDR3 protein: CASSVHTLLATAGGYTF
CDR3 length: 15; J gene: TRBJ1-2; V gene: TRBV6-5; D gene: .; clone size: .; CDR3 DNA: TGTGCCAGCAGTTACTCGGGGGGGCGCGACTATGGCTACACCTTC; CDR3 protein: CASSYSGGRDYGYTF
CDR3 length: 15; J gene: TRBJ1-1; V gene: TRBV10-1; D gene: .; clone size: .; CDR3 DNA: TGCGCCAGCAGTGAGTCGGGGCAGGTGAACACTGAAGCTTTCTTT; CDR3 protein: CASSESGQVNTEAFF
CDR3 length: 11; J gene: TRBJ1-1; V gene: TRBV6-6; D gene: .; clone size: .; CDR3 DNA: TGTGCCAGCAGCCCCGGGGCTGAAGCTTTCTTT; CDR3 protein: CASSPGAEAFF
CDR3 length: 18; J gene: TRBJ2-1; V gene: TRBV4-1; D gene: TRBD2; clone size: .; CDR3 DNA: TGCGCCAGCAGCCAAGTTGGGATGGGGCGGGGGGCCTACAATGAGCAGTTCTTC; CDR3 protein: CASSQVGMGRGAYNEQFF
CDR3 length: 14; J gene: TRBJ2-3; V gene: TRBV19; D gene: .; clone size: .; CDR3 DNA: TGTGCCAGTAGTATGGCCCAGGGTGCAGATACGCAGTATTTT; CDR3 protein: CASSMAQGADTQYF
CDR3 length: 13; J gene: TRBJ1-5; V gene: TRBV30; D gene: .; clone size: .; CDR3 DNA: TGTGCCTGGCGGGAGCAGGGTAATCAGCCCCAGCATTTT; CDR3 protein: CAWREQGNQPQHF
CDR3 length: 15; J gene: TRBJ1-2; V gene: TRBV6-1; D gene: .; clone size: once; CDR3 DNA: TGTGCCAGCAGTGAATATGGCTCGGGATACGATGGCTACACCTTC; CDR3 protein: CASSEYGSGYDGYTF
CDR3 length: 13; J gene: TRBJ1-5; V gene: TRBV7-2; D gene: TRBD1; clone size: .; CDR3 DNA: TGTGCCAGCAGCTTGGACAGGTTACAGCCCCAGCATTTT; CDR3 protein: CASSLDRLQPQHF